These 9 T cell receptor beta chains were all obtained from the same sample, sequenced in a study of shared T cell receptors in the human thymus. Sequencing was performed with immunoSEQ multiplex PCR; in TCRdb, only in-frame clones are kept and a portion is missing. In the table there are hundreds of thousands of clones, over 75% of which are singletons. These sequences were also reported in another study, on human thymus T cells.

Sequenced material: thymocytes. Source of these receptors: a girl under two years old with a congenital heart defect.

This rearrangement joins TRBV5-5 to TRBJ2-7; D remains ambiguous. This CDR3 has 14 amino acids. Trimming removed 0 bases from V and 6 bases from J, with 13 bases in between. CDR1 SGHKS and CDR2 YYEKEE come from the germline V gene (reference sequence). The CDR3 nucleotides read TGTGCCAGCAGCTTGGGGGCACCTCACCTCGAGCAGTACTTC. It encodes CASSLGAPHLEQYF. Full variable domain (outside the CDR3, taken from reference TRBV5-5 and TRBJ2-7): DAGVTQSPTHLIKTRGQQVTLRCSPISGHKSVSWYQQVLGQGPQFIFQYYEKEERGRGNFPDRFSARQFPNYSSELNVNALLLGDSALYLCASSLGAPHLEQYFGPGTRLTVT.

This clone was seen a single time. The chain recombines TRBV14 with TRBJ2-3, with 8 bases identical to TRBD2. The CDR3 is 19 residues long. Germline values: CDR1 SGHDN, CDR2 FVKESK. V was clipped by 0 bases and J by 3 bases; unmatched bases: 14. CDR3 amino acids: CASSQEVSGGLQGTDTQYF. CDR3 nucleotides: TGTGCCAGCAGCCAAGAGGTGTCGGGGGGGCTCCAAGGGACAGATACGCAGTATTTT. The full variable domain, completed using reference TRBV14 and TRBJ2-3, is EAGVTQFPSHSVIEKGQTVTLRCDPISGHDNLYWYRRVMGKEIKFLLHFVKESKQDESGMPNNRFLAERTGGTYSTLKVQPAELEDSGVYFCASSQEVSGGLQGTDTQYFGPGTRLTVL.

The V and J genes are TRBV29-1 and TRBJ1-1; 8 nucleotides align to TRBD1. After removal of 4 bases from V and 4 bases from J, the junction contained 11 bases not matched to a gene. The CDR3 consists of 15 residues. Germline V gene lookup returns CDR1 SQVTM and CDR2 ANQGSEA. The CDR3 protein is CSVVRDRGRGTEAFF. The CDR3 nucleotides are TGCAGCGTTGTTCGAGACAGGGGTAGGGGCACTGAAGCTTTCTTT.

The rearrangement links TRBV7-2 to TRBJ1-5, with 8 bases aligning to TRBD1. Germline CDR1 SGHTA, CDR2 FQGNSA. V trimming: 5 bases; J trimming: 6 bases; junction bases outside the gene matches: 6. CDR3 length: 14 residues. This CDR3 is CASSIRDRSQPQHF. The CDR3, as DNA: TGTGCCAGCAGCATCCGGGACAGGAGTCAGCCCCAGCATTTT.

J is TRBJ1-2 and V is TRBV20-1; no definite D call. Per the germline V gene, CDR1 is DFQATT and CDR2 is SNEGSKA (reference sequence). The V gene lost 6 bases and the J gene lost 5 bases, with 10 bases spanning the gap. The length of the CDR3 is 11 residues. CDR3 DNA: TGCAGTGCCGAGGAGGAATATGGCTACACCTTC. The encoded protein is CSAEEEYGYTF.

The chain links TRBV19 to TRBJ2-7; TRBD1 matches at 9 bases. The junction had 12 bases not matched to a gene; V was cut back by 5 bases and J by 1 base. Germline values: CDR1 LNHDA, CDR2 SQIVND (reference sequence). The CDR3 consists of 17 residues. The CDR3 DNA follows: TGTGCCAGTAGTCCTCGCCCGGGACAGGGAGTTTCCTACGAGCAGTACTTC. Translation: CASSPRPGQGVSYEQYF.

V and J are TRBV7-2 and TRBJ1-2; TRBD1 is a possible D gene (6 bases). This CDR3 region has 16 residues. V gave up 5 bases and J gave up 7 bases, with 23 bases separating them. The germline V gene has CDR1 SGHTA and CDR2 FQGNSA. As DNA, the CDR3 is TGTGCCAGCAGCGGGGGGGGCCGCCCCCAAGAATCTGGCTACACCTTC. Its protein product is CASSGGGRPQESGYTF.

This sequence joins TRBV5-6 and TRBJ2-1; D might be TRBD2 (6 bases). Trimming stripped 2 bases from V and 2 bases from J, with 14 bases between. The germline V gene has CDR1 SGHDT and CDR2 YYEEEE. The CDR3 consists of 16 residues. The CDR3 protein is CASSLGPRGAYNEQFF. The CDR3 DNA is TGTGCCAGCAGCTTAGGACCCCGCGGGGCCTACAATGAGCAGTTCTTC.

CDR3 nucleotides: TGTGCCACCAGCAGAGAACCCGGGACAGGGGTTGGAAACACCATATATTTT. This codes for CATSREPGTGVGNTIYF. The gene calls are TRBV15 and TRBJ1-3; 10 bases align to TRBD1. The CDR3 is 17 amino acids. Germline lookup yields CDR1 LNHNV and CDR2 YYDKDF (reference sequence). Trimming cost V 0 bases and J 3 bases; bases outside gene matches: 5.